This T cell receptor beta chain was obtained from a study of blood T cell repertoires in COVID-19. Study in general: The United States, Italy and Spain were the sources of the acute and convalescent COVID-19 samples. Nucleic acid was either cDNA or gDNA, and it came from T cells, B-cell-depleted T cells, or PBMCs.

CDR3 length equals 15 residues. V lost 4 bases and J 3 bases, leaving 16 bases between the germline ends. Germline CDR1 reads SGHRS; CDR2 reads YFSETQ. Authors' data handling: Estimation of nucleated cell counts was performed using reference gene primer amplification. Sequencing used immunoSEQ multiplex PCR; TCRdb keeps in-frame clones, though not all of them. V, J and clone size reflect that table, while D and trimming were determined from the DNA. This sample has roughly 40,000 clones, with about 88% found just once. Sequencing was performed on peripheral blood. The J gene is TRBJ1-1, the V gene TRBV5-1, with a possible D match to TRBD1 (6 bases). The TCR originated in a man over 45 in a cohort sampled during active COVID-19. In nucleotides, the CDR3 is TGCGCCAGCAGCCCACCTCTCGGGGGGCACACTGAAGCTTTCTTT. It translates to CASSPPLGGHTEAFF.